This T cell receptor (beta chain) is from a study of T-cell memory formation after mild COVID-19 (dated by TCRdb to the early 2020s). For context, the study as a whole: Most TCR sequence clusters were specific to one of the two donors. In a couple of donors, T-cell clones that expanded and contracted after mild COVID-19 were followed by sequencing TCRalpha and TCRbeta repertoires longitudinally. The cohort comprised two young, previously healthy adult volunteers, one female and one male. Beyond this particular receptor, the publication reports: Balanced CD4/CD8 phenotypes were observed for clones contracting from day 15 to 85, whereas a bias towards CD4+ was observed for a second wave of clones expanding from day 15 to 37. Only a couple of mild cases were covered in the study, and larger cohorts including severe cases with pre-infection samples were considered necessary. Some responding clones were found in pre-infection memory, which suggests that pre-existing cross-reactive memory T cells took part in the SARS-CoV-2 response. Contracting CD4+ clones turned up mainly in the CM and EM memory subsets, whereas EMRA was where CD8+ clones were enriched. SARS-CoV-2 specificity was not confirmed for the second-wave clones peaking on day 37.

Sequencing relied on an Illumina NovaSeq 6000. TCRalpha and TCRbeta cDNA libraries were built by 5'RACE with constant-segment primers, adding sample barcodes and unique molecular identifiers. Trizol reagent was used to extract RNA from every sample. Amplification of the libraries took two PCR steps, and the second step added a second sample barcode plus Illumina TruSeq adapters. Sequencing of libraries was performed on an Illumina NovaSeq with 2 x 150 bp paired-end reads. Concerning the study's data processing: Reads were demultiplexed and collapsed into UMI-guided consensus sequences with migec v1.2.7. With mixcr v2.1.11, UMI consensuses were aligned to TRA and TRB V and J templates and assembled into clonotypes. A clonotype was counted as expanded or contracted only if both edgeR and NoisET called the change significant, with noise models trained on biological replicates. For edgeR calls, the cutoffs were a false discovery rate-adjusted p below 0.01 and a log2 fold-change threshold of 1. As an exploratory analysis of dynamics, max-normalized trajectories of the 1000 most abundant clonotypes were examined with PCA combined with hierarchical clustering. Separately sequenced CD4+ and CD8+ repertoires were used to assign the CD4 or CD8 phenotype of responding clones. TCRdb reprocessed the public reads (quality trimming at Q25 with fastp, clone calling with MiXCR) and kept in-frame beta chains. Under each unique CDR3 protein, matching rows form one entry showing the most common genes and DNA. It is TCRdb's table, rather than the study itself, that gives the V and J calls and clone size. A total of approximately 230,000 distinct CDR3 sequences appear in this sample, roughly 15% of them only once. 3.5% of the sample goes to the ten largest clones.

V trim: 0 bases; J trim: 4 bases; unmatched bases: 6. The CDR3 spans 15 residues, from the cysteine through the phenylalanine. Kept here is only the CDR3 DNA, which spans 45 bases and is read in frame from base 1. The germline V gene (reference sequence) gives CDR1 as LGHDT and CDR2 as YNNKEL. A word on this clonotype: Its recognized antigen is unknown. Nothing much larger sits one base from this clone, and base qualities are not available.

Ficoll-Paque density gradient centrifugation was used to isolate PBMCs. The receptor was isolated from a young man who had mild COVID-19 (a few samples of this study predate the infection). The sample titles of this study are shuffled in the database, so cell type and time point are left out; the donor was told from shared clones. In this chain, TRBV3-1 is recombined with TRBJ2-7; the central 7 bases match TRBD2. The sequencing input was PBMCs or a T cell subset sorted from them (not recorded which). The base sequence is TGTGCCAGCAGCCAAGAGGGCGGGGGACTATACGAGCAGTACTTC. Its translation reads: CASSQEGGGLYEQYF.